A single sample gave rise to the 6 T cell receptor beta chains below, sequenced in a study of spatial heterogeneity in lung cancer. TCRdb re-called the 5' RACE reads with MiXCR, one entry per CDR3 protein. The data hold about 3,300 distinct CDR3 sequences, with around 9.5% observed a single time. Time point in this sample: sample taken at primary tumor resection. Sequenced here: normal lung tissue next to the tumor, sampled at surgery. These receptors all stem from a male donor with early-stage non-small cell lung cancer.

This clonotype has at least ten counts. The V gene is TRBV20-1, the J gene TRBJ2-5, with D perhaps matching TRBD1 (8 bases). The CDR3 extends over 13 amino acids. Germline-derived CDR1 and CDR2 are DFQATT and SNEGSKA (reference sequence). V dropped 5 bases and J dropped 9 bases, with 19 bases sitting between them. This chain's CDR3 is CSAPPGLQGAQYF. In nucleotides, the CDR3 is TGCAGTGCTCCTCCGGGACTACAGGGGGCCCAGTACTTC.

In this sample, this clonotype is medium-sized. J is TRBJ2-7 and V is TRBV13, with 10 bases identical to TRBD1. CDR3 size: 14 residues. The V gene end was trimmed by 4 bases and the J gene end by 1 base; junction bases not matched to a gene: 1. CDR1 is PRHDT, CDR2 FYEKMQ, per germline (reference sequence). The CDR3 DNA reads TGTGCCAGCAGCTCGGGACAGGGGTCCTACGAGCAGTACTTC. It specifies CASSSGQGSYEQYF.

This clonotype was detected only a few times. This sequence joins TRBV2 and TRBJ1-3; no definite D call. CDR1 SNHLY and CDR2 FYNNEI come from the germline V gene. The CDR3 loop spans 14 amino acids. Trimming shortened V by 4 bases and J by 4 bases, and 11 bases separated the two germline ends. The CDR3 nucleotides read TGTGCCAGCAGTGTCGGGGTTAAGGGAAACACCATATATTTT. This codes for CASSVGVKGNTIYF.

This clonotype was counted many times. The CDR3 nucleotides read TGTGCCAGTAGTCCCTCCCGGATCGGACGGGTTGGAGATACGCAGTATTTT. Protein sequence: CASSPSRIGRVGDTQYF. V gene TRBV19 combines with J gene TRBJ2-3, with D uncertain. The CDR3 runs 17 residues. V lost 5 bases and J lost 5, with 23 bases in between. The germline V gene encodes CDR1 LNHDA and CDR2 SQIVND (reference sequence).

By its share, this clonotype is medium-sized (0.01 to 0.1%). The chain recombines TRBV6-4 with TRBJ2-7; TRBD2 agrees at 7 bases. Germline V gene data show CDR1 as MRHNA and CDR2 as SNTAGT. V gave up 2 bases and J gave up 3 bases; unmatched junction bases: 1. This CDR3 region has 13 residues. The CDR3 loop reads CASSDGRGYEQYF. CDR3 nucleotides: TGTGCCAGCAGTGACGGGAGGGGCTACGAGCAGTACTTC.

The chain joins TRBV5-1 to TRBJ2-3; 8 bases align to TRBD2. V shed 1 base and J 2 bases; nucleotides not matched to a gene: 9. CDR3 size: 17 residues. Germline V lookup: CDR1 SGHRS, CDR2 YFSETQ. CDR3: CASSLQASGPITDTQYF. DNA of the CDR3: TGCGCCAGCAGCTTGCAGGCTAGCGGGCCCATCACAGATACGCAGTATTTT.